These 30 T cell receptor beta chains originate from one sample sequenced in a study of blood T cell repertoires in COVID-19. TCRdb's table, derived via immunoSEQ multiplex PCR, lists solely in-frame clones and lacks some. This table holds approximately 110,000 clones, around four fifths found once. Sequencing was done on a sample of peripheral blood. The receptors originated from a woman aged 55-70 years with acute or convalescent COVID-19.

This chain uses TRBV5-1 with TRBJ2-2, with 9 bases aligning to TRBD2. Germline V CDR1 and CDR2: SGHRS, YFSETQ. The trim removed 4 bases at V and 4 bases at J, leaving 8 bases unmatched. The CDR3 totals 16 residues. DNA of the CDR3: TGCGCCAGCAGCCAAAAAGCGGGGGGACCCACCGGGGAGCTGTTTTTT. Amino acids: CASSQKAGGPTGELFF. Based on the CDR3 plus reference TRBV5-1 and TRBJ2-2, the full variable domain is KAGVTQTPRYLIKTRGQQVTLSCSPISGHRSVSWYQQTPGQGLQFLFEYFSETQRNKGNFPGRFSGRQFSNSRSEMNVSTLELGDSALYLCASSQKAGGPTGELFFGEGSRLTVL.

This clone was seen just once. The rearrangement joins TRBV2 to TRBJ1-5, with 7 bases identical to TRBD1. V gave up 4 bases and J gave up 6 bases; unmatched junction bases: 3. The CDR3 spans 13 residues. Germline V gene sequence: CDR1 SNHLY, CDR2 FYNNEI. CDR3 sequence: CASSVQGSQPQHF. Written as DNA, the CDR3 is TGTGCCAGCAGTGTACAGGGGAGTCAGCCCCAGCATTTT. Complete variable domain (other parts from reference TRBV2 and TRBJ1-5): EPEVTQTPSHQVTQMGQEVILRCVPISNHLYFYWYRQILGQKVEFLVSFYNNEISEKSEIFDDQFSVERPDGSNFTLKIRSTKLEDSAMYFCASSVQGSQPQHFGDGTRLSIL.

This chain links TRBV19 with TRBJ1-2, with 11 nucleotides matching TRBD1. With V trimmed by 5 bases and J by 4 bases, 3 bases remained unmatched. The CDR3 spans 14 residues. The germline V gene encodes CDR1 LNHDA and CDR2 SQIVND (reference sequence). The CDR3 DNA follows: TGTGCCAGTAGTGGACAGGGGGCAAGCTATGGCTACACCTTC. Translated: CASSGQGASYGYTF.

The rearrangement links TRBV5-1 to TRBJ2-3; 8 positions agree with TRBD2. CDR3 length: 15 residues. Germline CDR1 reads SGHRS; CDR2 reads YFSETQ. V lost 4 bases and J lost 5; bases outside the gene matches: 9. The CDR3 sequence is CASSATGGPQDTQYF. Here the CDR3 DNA reads TGCGCCAGCAGCGCCACGGGAGGGCCTCAAGATACGCAGTATTTT.

The chain uses TRBV5-4 and TRBJ1-3; tentative D call: TRBD1 (5 bases). CDR3 length: 16 residues. Per the germline V gene, CDR1 is SGHNT and CDR2 is YYREEE (reference sequence). The V end was cut by 4 bases, the J end by 1 base, with 15 bases between. The CDR3 DNA sequence: TGTGCCAGCAGCCCGACCGGGGGGGTTTCTGGAAACACCATATATTTT. Translating it yields CASSPTGGVSGNTIYF.

The chain couples TRBV5-5 to TRBJ1-1; 9 positions match TRBD1. Germline V gene sequence: CDR1 SGHKS, CDR2 YYEKEE (reference sequence). This CDR3 is built from 15 residues. The V segment lost 3 bases and the J segment 4 bases; nucleotides outside the gene matches: 7. The DNA of the CDR3 is TGTGCCAGCAGCTCCGGGACAGGGCTCGCCACTGAAGCTTTCTTT. Amino acids: CASSSGTGLATEAFF. Based on the CDR3 plus reference TRBV5-5 and TRBJ1-1, the full variable domain is DAGVTQSPTHLIKTRGQQVTLRCSPISGHKSVSWYQQVLGQGPQFIFQYYEKEERGRGNFPDRFSARQFPNYSSELNVNALLLGDSALYLCASSSGTGLATEAFFGQGTRLTVV.

The V gene is TRBV7-8, the J gene TRBJ1-2, with 7 bases aligning to TRBD1. Germline CDR1 SGHVS, CDR2 FQNEAQ. The CDR3 sequence is 15 residues long. V trimming: 5 bases; J trimming: 5 bases; junction bases outside the gene matches: 11. Here the CDR3 DNA reads TGTGCCAGCAGCCCCAGGACAGGACTTGGGTATGGCTACACCTTC. Translated, it gives CASSPRTGLGYGYTF.

The V gene is TRBV5-1, the J gene TRBJ1-3, with 8 bases that match TRBD1. The CDR3 consists of 16 residues. CDR1 and CDR2 from the germline V gene are SGHRS and YFSETQ. Trimming at V came to 4 bases and at J to 0 bases, leaving 6 bases not matched to a gene. The CDR3 sequence is CASSRGQGFSGNTIYF. DNA of the CDR3: TGCGCCAGCAGCCGTGGACAGGGCTTCTCTGGAAACACCATATATTTT.

This chain uses TRBV18 with TRBJ1-3; D is ambiguous. Germline V gene data show CDR1 as KGHSH and CDR2 as LQKENI. V was pared by 6 bases and J by 0 bases, with 15 bases between. The CDR3 is 16 residues long. The CDR3 region is CASSLTGSLSGNTIYF. The CDR3 region has the DNA TGTGCCAGCTCCCTAACGGGATCCCTCTCTGGAAACACCATATATTTT.

V gene TRBV5-1 combines with J gene TRBJ2-1; 7 nucleotides line up with TRBD2. V shed 5 bases, J shed 8 bases, and the junction held 13 bases outside the gene matches. Germline CDR1 and CDR2: SGHRS and YFSETQ. The CDR3 has 15 amino acids. CDR3 coding DNA: TGCGCCAGCAGAACGGGGCCGGGGGGAAGCGATGAGCAGTTCTTC. Encoded protein: CASRTGPGGSDEQFF. Full variable domain (missing parts from reference TRBV5-1 and TRBJ2-1): KAGVTQTPRYLIKTRGQQVTLSCSPISGHRSVSWYQQTPGQGLQFLFEYFSETQRNKGNFPGRFSGRQFSNSRSEMNVSTLELGDSALYLCASRTGPGGSDEQFFGPGTRLTVL.

This clone was counted a few times. The gene calls are TRBV14 and TRBJ2-7, with D perhaps matching TRBD1 (6 bases). This CDR3 comprises 14 residues. In germline, CDR1 is SGHDN, CDR2 FVKESK. Trimming shortened V by 1 base and J by 3 bases, and 10 bases separated the two germline ends. This CDR3 is CASSQGTGIYEQYF. The CDR3 DNA is TGTGCCAGCAGCCAAGGTACAGGGATCTACGAGCAGTACTTC.

This chain connects TRBV14 to TRBJ1-5; TRBD1 might be the D (5 bases). V lost 4 bases, J lost 6 bases, and 10 bases lay in between. Germline V gives CDR1 SGHDN, CDR2 FVKESK. The CDR3 consists of 13 residues. Here the CDR3 DNA reads TGTGCCAGCAGCCGGGGCCTGGGTCAGCCCCAGCATTTT. Translated: CASSRGLGQPQHF.

This clone is medium-sized (0.01 to 0.1%) in the sample. The chain recombines TRBV5-4 with TRBJ2-1; D might be TRBD2 (6 bases). This CDR3 is 15 amino acids long. Trimming stripped 4 bases from V and 2 bases from J, with 13 bases between. CDR1 and CDR2 from the germline V gene are SGHNT and YYREEE (reference sequence). The CDR3: CASSGSGKPYNEQFF. In nucleotides, the CDR3 is TGTGCCAGCAGCGGTAGCGGCAAACCCTACAATGAGCAGTTCTTC.

The rearrangement uses TRBV5-6 and TRBJ1-2, with a weak D call TRBD1 (5 bases). Germline values: CDR1 SGHDT, CDR2 YYEEEE. The CDR3 is 14 residues long. V lost 0 bases to trimming and J lost 7 bases, with 13 bases between them. As DNA, the CDR3 is TGTGCCAGCAGCTTGGCGGCCAGGGATGGTGGCTACACCTTC. The encoded protein is CASSLAARDGGYTF.

This clone was counted a single time. V usage is TRBV6-5 and J usage is TRBJ2-7, with a weak D call TRBD2 (5 bases). Germline lookup yields CDR1 MNHEY and CDR2 SVGAGI. The ends were cut back, 0 bases at V and 2 bases at J, with 11 bases in the middle. This CDR3 has 15 residues. CDR3 in amino acids: CASSYSEGGPYEQYF. CDR3 DNA: TGTGCCAGCAGTTACTCAGAGGGCGGACCCTACGAGCAGTACTTC.

CDR3: CASSHVRRDRDNEQFF. CDR3 coding DNA: TGCGCCAGCAGCCACGTTAGGCGGGACAGAGACAATGAGCAGTTCTTC. The gene calls are TRBV4-3 and TRBJ2-1; a weak D match, TRBD1 (7 bases). The CDR3 covers 16 residues. Trimming removed 3 bases from V and 5 bases from J, with 17 bases in between. Looked up from germline, CDR1 is LGHNA and CDR2 is YSLEER.

A few counts support this clone. The V call is TRBV5-1, the J call TRBJ1-2, with D uncertain. Germline V lookup: CDR1 SGHRS, CDR2 YFSETQ. Trimming took 8 bases from V and 0 from J, leaving 17 bases between them. This CDR3 has 15 amino acids. CDR3 protein: CASSTRPVSNYGYTF. In nucleotides, the CDR3 is TGCGCCAGTAGCACCCGCCCGGTATCTAACTATGGCTACACCTTC. Using reference TRBV5-1 and TRBJ1-2 for the parts outside the CDR3, the full variable domain is KAGVTQTPRYLIKTRGQQVTLSCSPISGHRSVSWYQQTPGQGLQFLFEYFSETQRNKGNFPGRFSGRQFSNSRSEMNVSTLELGDSALYLCASSTRPVSNYGYTFGSGTRLTVV.

The J gene is TRBJ1-5, the V gene TRBV7-6; TRBD1 aligns across 8 bases. The germline CDR1 and CDR2 sequences are SGHVS and FNYEAQ. J was trimmed by 6 bases and V by 5 bases; bases with no gene match: 6. The length of the CDR3 is 14 residues. CDR3 residues: CASSDQGAGQPQHF. The CDR3 coding sequence is TGTGCCAGCAGCGACCAGGGGGCTGGTCAGCCCCAGCATTTT.

V gene TRBV5-1 combines with J gene TRBJ2-7; 12 positions match TRBD2. Per the germline V gene, CDR1 is SGHRS and CDR2 is YFSETQ. The V and J ends lost 0 bases and 2 bases, in that order; junction bases with no gene match: 21. This CDR3 has 22 amino acids. Here the CDR3 DNA reads TGCGCCAGCAGCTTGGATTGGACACTAGAAACTAGCGGGAGGCAAACAGCCTACGAGCAGTACTTC. It yields the protein CASSLDWTLETSGRQTAYEQYF. The full variable domain, with the rest looked up from reference TRBV5-1 and TRBJ2-7, is KAGVTQTPRYLIKTRGQQVTLSCSPISGHRSVSWYQQTPGQGLQFLFEYFSETQRNKGNFPGRFSGRQFSNSRSEMNVSTLELGDSALYLCASSLDWTLETSGRQTAYEQYFGPGTRLTVT.

V gene TRBV28 combines with J gene TRBJ1-5; 8 positions agree with TRBD1. Trimming at V came to 5 bases and at J to 8 bases, leaving 11 bases not matched to a gene. CDR3 length: 15 amino acids. CDR1 and CDR2 from the germline V gene are MDHEN and SYDVKM. DNA of the CDR3: TGTGCCAGCAGTCATTCCGGACAGGGTAGTAAGCCCCAGCATTTT. It is translated as CASSHSGQGSKPQHF.

CDR3 DNA: TGTGCCAGCAGCCCCGCAGAGAACACTGAAGCTTTCTTT. As protein: CASSPAENTEAFF. V and J are TRBV3-1 (or the pseudogene TRBV3-2) and TRBJ1-1; no clear D. Trimming removed 4 bases at V and 1 base at J, with 7 bases between. This CDR3 comprises 13 residues. Germline V gene data show CDR1 as LGHDT and CDR2 as YNNKEL (reference sequence).

The chain links TRBV7-9 to TRBJ2-7; 10 bases are a match to TRBD2. The V gene's germline CDR1 is SEHNR and CDR2 FQNEAQ (reference sequence). This CDR3 contains 19 residues. The V and J ends lost 7 bases and 5 bases, in that order; junction bases with no gene match: 23. The DNA of the CDR3 is TGTGCCAGCATGGAGGCAGGGGAGACCGTTAGCGGGAGGCCCCACGAGCAGTACTTC. Translated, it gives CASMEAGETVSGRPHEQYF.

The chain recombines TRBV3-1 (or the pseudogene TRBV3-2) with TRBJ1-2, with D tentatively TRBD1 (5 bases). V lost 4 bases to trimming and J lost 4 bases, with 13 bases between them. The CDR3 contains 14 residues. Germline V CDR1 and CDR2: LGHDT, YNNKEL (reference sequence). The CDR3 loop is CASSPRQFSYGYTF. The CDR3 bases are TGTGCCAGCAGCCCGAGACAGTTTTCCTATGGCTACACCTTC.

This clone was seen a few times. The V and J genes are TRBV3-1 (or the pseudogene TRBV3-2) and TRBJ1-2, with D tentatively TRBD1 (5 bases). The germline V gene has CDR1 LGHDT and CDR2 YNNKEL (reference sequence). Deletions cut 5 bases from V and 8 bases from J, with 18 bases between. The CDR3 sequence is 14 residues long. CDR3 coding DNA: TGTGCCAGCAGCTCACGGGGGGTCCTTGGAGGCTACACCTTC. This sequence encodes CASSSRGVLGGYTF.

This chain uses TRBV3-1 (or the pseudogene TRBV3-2) with TRBJ2-7; D unclear. The V and J ends lost 1 base and 5 bases respectively, with 6 bases between them. In germline, CDR1 is LGHDT, CDR2 YNNKEL (reference sequence). The CDR3 contains 12 residues. The CDR3 sequence is CASSQAVNEQYF. The DNA for the CDR3 is TGTGCCAGCAGCCAAGCTGTAAACGAGCAGTACTTC.

The genes are TRBV18 and TRBJ1-5, with TRBD1 matching 7 bases. The V gene's germline CDR1 is KGHSH and CDR2 LQKENI. V shed 1 base, J shed 5 bases, and the junction held 8 bases outside the gene matches. The CDR3 has 16 amino acids. In DNA form, the CDR3 reads TGTGCCAGCTCACCACGCGGGACAGCCCCCTATCAGCCCCAGCATTTT. It specifies CASSPRGTAPYQPQHF.

The rearrangement links TRBV6-4 to TRBJ2-4, with TRBD2 identical over 10 bases. CDR1 MRHNA and CDR2 SNTAGT come from the germline V gene. The CDR3 contains 15 residues. The trim removed 5 bases at V and 6 bases at J, leaving 7 bases unmatched. CDR3 nucleotide sequence: TGTGCCAGCAGTAATCTAGCGGGAGTAGGAAACATTCAGTACTTC. Translation gives CASSNLAGVGNIQYF.

The chain carries TRBV9 and TRBJ2-7, with a weak D call TRBD1 (5 bases). V lost 2 bases and J 1 base, leaving 13 bases between the germline ends. Germline CDR1 SGDLS, CDR2 YYNGEE. The CDR3 spans 15 residues. The CDR3 is CASSVEATASYEQYF. The CDR3 nucleotides read TGTGCCAGCAGCGTTGAAGCGACAGCTTCCTACGAGCAGTACTTC. Combining the CDR3 with reference TRBV9 and TRBJ2-7 gives the whole variable domain DSGVTQTPKHLITATGQRVTLRCSPRSGDLSVYWYQQSLDQGLQFLIQYYNGEERAKGNILERFSAQQFPDLHSELNLSSLELGDSALYFCASSVEATASYEQYFGPGTRLTVT.

In the case of this clone: Different DNA sequences within this sample yield the same CDR3. V and J are TRBV5-1 and TRBJ2-3; D ambiguous. Trimming left V 0 bases short and J 0 bases short, with 8 bases between. This CDR3 is 15 amino acids long. The V gene's germline CDR1 is SGHRS and CDR2 YFSETQ. The CDR3 DNA reads as TGCGCCAGCAGCTTGGCTGGCGGTAGCACAGATACGCAGTATTTT. It yields the protein CASSLAGGSTDTQYF. Filled out from reference TRBV5-1 and TRBJ2-3, the complete variable domain reads KAGVTQTPRYLIKTRGQQVTLSCSPISGHRSVSWYQQTPGQGLQFLFEYFSETQRNKGNFPGRFSGRQFSNSRSEMNVSTLELGDSALYLCASSLAGGSTDTQYFGPGTRLTVL.

The rearrangement uses TRBV2 and TRBJ2-3; the match to TRBD1 covers 9 bases. The CDR3 is 15 amino acids. J gave up 2 bases and V 5 bases, and 5 bases lay outside the gene matches. Per germline, CDR1 SNHLY and CDR2 FYNNEI. In DNA, the CDR3 is TGTGCCAGCAGTAACTACAGGGGGCTCACAGATACGCAGTATTTT. It codes for CASSNYRGLTDTQYF.